These T cell receptor beta chains were read from a single sample in a study of T cells in Graves' hyperthyroidism and ophthalmopathy. Via MiXCR, TCRdb re-called the multiplex PCR reads, giving one row per CDR3 protein. The table records around 400,000 distinct CDR3 sequences, about 12% of them present only once. Sequenced: blood. The receptor set was obtained from a young woman with Graves' hyperthyroidism. CDR3s include the opening cysteine and the closing phenylalanine or tryptophan. D genes are given only for firm matches. Not every row has a clone size; where given, it reads once, few, many or a size class.

j_call | d_call | v_call | clone_size | cdr3_nt | cdr3_aa
TRBJ2-2 | TRBD2 | TRBV3-1 | many | TGTGCCAGCAGCCATCCCAACCGACTAGCGGGGTCAGGGGAGCTGTTTTTT | CASSHPNRLAGSGELFF
TRBJ1-4 | NA | TRBV18 | many | TGTGCCAGCTCGTGGGCAGCAACTAATGAAAAACTGTTTTTT | CASSWAATNEKLFF
TRBJ1-5 | NA | TRBV2 | many | TGTGCCAGCAGTGTGAATTTCAGCAATCAGCCCCAGCATTTT | CASSVNFSNQPQHF
TRBJ2-3 | TRBD1 | TRBV7-6 | many | TGTGCCAGCAGCCTCCCGGCGGGACAGGCAGATACGCAGTATTTT | CASSLPAGQADTQYF
TRBJ2-5 | TRBD1 | TRBV12-3/TRBV12-4 | many | TGTGCCAGCAGTTTAAGGGGACAGGGTGAAGAGACCCAGTACTTC | CASSLRGQGEETQYF
TRBJ2-2 | NA | TRBV7-2 | few | TGTGCCAGCAGCCCAGCTTATATGTCAGCCGGGGAGCTGTTTTTT | CASSPAYMSAGELFF
TRBJ1-5 | NA | TRBV28 | many | TGTGCCAGCCATTTGGGCAATCAGCCCCAGCATTTT | CASHLGNQPQHF
TRBJ1-3 | TRBD1 | TRBV15 | NA | TGTGCCACCAGCAGAGACCGGGGACAGGGAAACACCATATATTTT | CATSRDRGQGNTIYF
TRBJ2-7 | NA | TRBV20-1 | many | TGCAGTGCCACACGTTCAACGGGGTACAACGAGCAGTACTTC | CSATRSTGYNEQYF
TRBJ2-5 | TRBD1 | TRBV5-1 | many | TGCGCCAGCAGCTTGCAGACAGGGAGAGAGACCCAGTACTTC | CASSLQTGRETQYF
TRBJ1-5 | NA | TRBV12-3/TRBV12-4 | many | TGTGCCAGCAGCTGGGGAACAGCTAGCAATCAGCCCCAGCATTTT | CASSWGTASNQPQHF
TRBJ2-1 | NA | TRBV7-9 | many | TGTGCCAGCAGCTTAGCGCTGGACCAACGCGAGTTCTTC | CASSLALDQREFF
TRBJ2-3 | NA | TRBV7-2 | many | TGTGCCAGCAGTTCAACCTATTCTAGCACAGATACGCAGTATTTT | CASSSTYSSTDTQYF
TRBJ2-2 | NA | TRBV29-1 | many | TGCAGCGTTGATCTGGGGAATGACGGGGAGCTGTTTTTT | CSVDLGNDGELFF
TRBJ2-5 | NA | TRBV7-9 | few | TGTGCCAGCAGCTCGGCGCGGGGGCCCGGGGAGACCCAGTACTTC | CASSSARGPGETQYF
TRBJ2-3 | TRBD2 | TRBV7-2 | NA | TGTGCCAGCAGCCACGGGGGGGGAGATACGCAGTATTTT | CASSHGGGDTQYF
TRBJ2-3 | NA | TRBV27 | many | TGTGCCAGCAGTGCCCGGGACTTTTCTAGCACAGATACGCAGTATTTT | CASSARDFSSTDTQYF
TRBJ1-2 | NA | TRBV3-1 | once | TGTGCCATCACTGGACGGGAAAACTATGGCTACACCTTC | CAITGRENYGYTF
TRBJ2-3 | TRBD2 | TRBV9 | NA | TGTGCCAGCAGCGTAGCGCCAGCGGGAAGGACAGATACGCAGTATTTT | CASSVAPAGRTDTQYF
TRBJ1-1 | NA | TRBV28 | many | TGTGCCAGCAGTTTATATCGGGAGACGAACACTGAAGCTTTCTTT | CASSLYRETNTEAFF
TRBJ2-3 | NA | TRBV28 | NA | TGTGCCAGCAGGGGCAGGGCAGATACGCAGTATTTT | CASRGRADTQYF
TRBJ2-3 | NA | TRBV5-8 | many | TGTGCCAGCAGCCCCATTTACGGGGCAGATACGCAGTATTTT | CASSPIYGADTQYF
TRBJ1-4 | TRBD1 | TRBV19 | many | TGTGCCAGTAGAGCCGGGACAGATGAAAAACTGTTTTTT | CASRAGTDEKLFF
TRBJ2-2 | NA | TRBV6-2/TRBV6-3 | many | TGTGCCAGCAGTTACTCGTCAAACACCGGGGAGCTGTTTTTT | CASSYSSNTGELFF
TRBJ1-6 | NA | TRBV11-2 | NA | TGCGCCAGCAGCTTATGCCGTTATGCACCCCTCCACTTT | CASSLCRYAPLHF
TRBJ2-2 | TRBD1 | TRBV2 | many | TGTGCCAGCATGGGGACAGGGGTCACCGGGGAGCTGTTTTTT | CASMGTGVTGELFF
TRBJ1-4 | NA | TRBV19 | NA | TGTGCCAGTTCGGCTGCTTTTGGTGAAAAACTGTTTTTT | CASSAAFGEKLFF